This TCR beta chain was obtained from a study of T-cell memory formation after mild COVID-19. Of note for this clonotype: What it binds is unknown.

Study-wide points: While clones contracting from day 15 to 85 were balanced between CD4 and CD8, later expanders leaned CD4+. The finding that pre-infection memory included some responding clones suggested that cross-reactive memory joined.

TCRdb fed the 5' RACE reads into MiXCR, producing one record per CDR3 protein. The sample lists some 350,000 distinct CDR3 sequences, approximately 16% occurring once. CDR1 and CDR2 (germline): SNHLY, FYNNEI. The CDR3 extends over 15 amino acids. Trimming cost V 4 bases and J 1 base, with 14 bases left between them. The chain recombines TRBV2 with TRBJ2-7; perhaps D is TRBD1 or TRBD2 (5 bases each). The specimen sequenced was PBMCs or a T cell subset sorted from them (not recorded which). The receptor comes from a man aged 18 to 29 who had mild COVID-19 (a few samples of this study predate the infection). Cell type and time point are not known. CDR3 in amino acids: CASSGGPSPSYEQYV. CDR3 sequence (DNA): TGTGCCAGCAGTGGGGGACCCTCTCCTTCCTACGAGCAGTACGTC.